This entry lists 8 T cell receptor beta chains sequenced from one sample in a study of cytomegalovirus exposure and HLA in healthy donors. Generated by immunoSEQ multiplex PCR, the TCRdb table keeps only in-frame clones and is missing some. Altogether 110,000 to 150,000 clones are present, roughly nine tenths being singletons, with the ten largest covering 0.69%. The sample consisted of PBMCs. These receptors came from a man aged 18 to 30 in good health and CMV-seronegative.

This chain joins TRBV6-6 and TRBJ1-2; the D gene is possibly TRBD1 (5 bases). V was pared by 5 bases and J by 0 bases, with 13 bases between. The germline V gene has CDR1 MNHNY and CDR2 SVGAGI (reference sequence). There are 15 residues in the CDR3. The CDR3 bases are TGTGCCAGCAGTCCATACAGGACGGCTAACTATGGCTACACCTTC. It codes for CASSPYRTANYGYTF.

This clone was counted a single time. This chain's CDR3 is CASSLGVLAEDTQYF. CDR3 nucleotides: TGTGCCAGCAGCTTAGGGGTGCTAGCGGAGGATACGCAGTATTTT. This sequence joins TRBV11-3 and TRBJ2-3; 7 bases map to TRBD2. V lost 1 base to trimming and J lost 6 bases; unmatched junction nucleotides: 7. This CDR3 has 15 residues. In germline, CDR1 is SGHNT, CDR2 YENEEA.

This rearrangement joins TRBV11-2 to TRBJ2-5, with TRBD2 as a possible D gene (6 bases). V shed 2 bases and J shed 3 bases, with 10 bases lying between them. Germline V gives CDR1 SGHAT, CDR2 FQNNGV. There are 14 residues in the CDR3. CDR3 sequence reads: CASSLTSSEETQYF. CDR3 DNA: TGTGCCAGCAGCTTAACTAGCAGCGAAGAGACCCAGTACTTC.

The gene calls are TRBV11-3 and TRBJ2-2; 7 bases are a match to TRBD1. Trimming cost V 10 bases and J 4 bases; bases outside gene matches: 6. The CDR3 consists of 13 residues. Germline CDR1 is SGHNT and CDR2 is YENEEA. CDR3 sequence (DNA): TGTGCCATAAGACAGGGAACCACCGGGGAGCTGTTTTTT. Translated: CAIRQGTTGELFF. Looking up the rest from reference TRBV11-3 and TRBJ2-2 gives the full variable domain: EAGVVQSPRYKIIEKKQPVAFWCNPISGHNTLYWYLQNLGQGPELLIRYENEEAVDDSQLPKDRFSAERLKGVDSTLKIQPAELGDSAVYLCAIRQGTTGELFFGEGSRLTVL.

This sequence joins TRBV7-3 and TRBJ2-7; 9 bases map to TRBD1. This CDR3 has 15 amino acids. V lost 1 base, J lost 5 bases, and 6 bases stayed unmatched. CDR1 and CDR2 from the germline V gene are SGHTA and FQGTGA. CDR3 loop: CASSLIPGQGNEQYF. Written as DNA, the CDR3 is TGTGCCAGCAGCTTAATTCCGGGACAGGGCAACGAGCAGTACTTC. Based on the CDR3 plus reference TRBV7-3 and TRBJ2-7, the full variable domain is GAGVSQTPSNKVTEKGKYVELRCDPISGHTALYWYRQSLGQGPEFLIYFQGTGAADDSGLPNDRFFAVRPEGSVSTLKIQRTERGDSAVYLCASSLIPGQGNEQYFGPGTRLTVT.

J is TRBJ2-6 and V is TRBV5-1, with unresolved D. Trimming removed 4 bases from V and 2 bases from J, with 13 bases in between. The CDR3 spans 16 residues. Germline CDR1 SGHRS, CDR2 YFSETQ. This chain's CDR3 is CASSPDISAGANVLTF. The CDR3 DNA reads TGCGCCAGCAGCCCCGACATTTCTGCTGGGGCCAACGTCCTGACTTTC.

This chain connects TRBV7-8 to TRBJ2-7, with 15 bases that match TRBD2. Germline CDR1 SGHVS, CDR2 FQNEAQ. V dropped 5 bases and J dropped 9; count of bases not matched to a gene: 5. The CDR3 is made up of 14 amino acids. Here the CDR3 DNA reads TGTGCCAGCAGCACGGGACTAGCGGGGGGTGCGCAGTACTTC. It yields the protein CASSTGLAGGAQYF.

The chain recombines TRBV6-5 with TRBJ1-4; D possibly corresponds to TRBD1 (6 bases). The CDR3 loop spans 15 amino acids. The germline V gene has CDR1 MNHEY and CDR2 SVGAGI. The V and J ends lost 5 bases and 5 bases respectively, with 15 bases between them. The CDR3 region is CASSTSTGVNEKLFF. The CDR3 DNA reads TGTGCCAGCAGTACCTCGACAGGCGTAAATGAAAAACTGTTTTTT.